This TCR beta chain derives from a study of shared clonotypes between healthy human individuals. Looking at the study overall: Each donor's CD8 memory used one plate, CD8 naive two, each CD4 subset three.

An approximately 220 ng quantity of DNA, about 30,000 T cell genomes, went into the sorted-subset replicate PCRs. Data came from immunoSEQ multiplex PCR; TCRdb stores just in-frame clones and leaves some out. The profile shows about a million clones, about 75% of them singletons. Germline values: CDR1 SGHRS, CDR2 YFSETQ. The CDR3 has 15 amino acids. The V end lost 0 bases, the J end lost 2 bases, and 11 bases lay between the germline ends. Donors were Caucasian adults residing in Nashville, Tennessee, USA. CD45RA+ naive and CD45RA-negative memory subsets were separated from CD4+ cells. The chain joins TRBV5-1 to TRBJ2-5; a possible D gene is TRBD2 (6 bases). Input material: memory CD4+ T cells sorted from blood. Indicated subset: CD45RA-negative fraction. This TCR was recovered from a man between 18 and 29 years old in good health. The CDR3 sequence is CASSLAGAPQETQYF. CDR3 DNA: TGCGCCAGCAGCTTGGCGGGAGCCCCTCAAGAGACCCAGTACTTC. Filled out from reference TRBV5-1 and TRBJ2-5, the complete variable domain reads KAGVTQTPRYLIKTRGQQVTLSCSPISGHRSVSWYQQTPGQGLQFLFEYFSETQRNKGNFPGRFSGRQFSNSRSEMNVSTLELGDSALYLCASSLAGAPQETQYFGPGTRLLVL.